Sequencing of this T cell receptor (beta chain) was carried out in a study of cytomegalovirus exposure and HLA in healthy donors. Notes on the study in general: Reports showed the classifier diagnosing cytomegalovirus status with high specificity and sensitivity. Within the data, a cluster of highly shared sequence variants was likely a sequencing artifact. Later analysis associated a missense DCLRE1C variant with TCR beta V- and J-gene trimming.

A note on this clone: Its antigen remains unknown.

With 60 Vbeta and 13 Jbeta primers, the PCR was carried out. Profiled with immunoSEQ multiplex PCR; TCRdb holds only in-frame clones, not every one. The table lists 100,000 to 150,000 clones, 77% of them singletons, with around 13% in the top ten. Likely unrecorded immune exposures existed in these nominally healthy donors. The sample was PBMCs. The source is a woman aged 40 to 49 in good health and CMV-seropositive.

CDR3 region: CTSSQYGFAYEQYF. The CDR3 bases are TGCACCAGCAGCCAATACGGGTTCGCCTACGAGCAGTACTTC. J is TRBJ2-7 and V is TRBV1; TRBD2 is the table's D call and was not checked against the DNA. TRBV1 corresponds to a pseudogene. The CDR3 contains 14 residues.